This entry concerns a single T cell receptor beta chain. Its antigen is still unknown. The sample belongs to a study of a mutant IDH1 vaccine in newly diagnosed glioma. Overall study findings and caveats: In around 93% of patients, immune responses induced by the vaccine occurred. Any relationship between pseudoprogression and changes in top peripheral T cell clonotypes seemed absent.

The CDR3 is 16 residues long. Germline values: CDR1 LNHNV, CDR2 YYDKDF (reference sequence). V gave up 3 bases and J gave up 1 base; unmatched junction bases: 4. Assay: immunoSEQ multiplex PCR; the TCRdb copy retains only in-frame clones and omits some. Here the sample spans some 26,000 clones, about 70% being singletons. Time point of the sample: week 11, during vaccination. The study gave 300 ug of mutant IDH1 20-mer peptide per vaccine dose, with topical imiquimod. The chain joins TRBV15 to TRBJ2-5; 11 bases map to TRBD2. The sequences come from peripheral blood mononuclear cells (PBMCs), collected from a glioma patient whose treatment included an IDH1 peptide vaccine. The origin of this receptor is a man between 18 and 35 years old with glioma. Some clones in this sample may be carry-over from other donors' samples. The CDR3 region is CATSRETSGAQETQYF. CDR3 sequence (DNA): TGTGCCACCAGCAGGGAGACTAGCGGGGCCCAAGAGACCCAGTACTTC.